These T cell receptor beta chains were read from a single sample in a study of radiation and T cells in renal cell carcinoma. TCRdb's copy holds only in-frame clones and misses some; the assay was immunoSEQ multiplex PCR. This sample has about 140,000 clones, with 75% to 90% found just once. The sample was blood, taken from a patient whose treatment included radiotherapy and nephrectomy. The source is a woman between 50 and 59 years old with renal cell carcinoma. The CDR3 runs from the conserved cysteine through the conserved F or W. A D gene is named only where the DNA matches it firmly. Only some rows state a clone size, as once, few, many or a class for expanded clones.

abundance	v_gene	j_gene	d_gene	CDR3nt	CDR3aa
-	TRBV11-2	TRBJ1-5	TRBD1	TGTGCCAGCAGTCGGACAGGCTTAGGCAATCAGCCCCAGCATTTT	CASSRTGLGNQPQHF
few	TRBV18	TRBJ2-5	-	TGTGCCAGCTCCCCGAAGGACGGAGTGCAAGAGACCCAGTACTTC	CASSPKDGVQETQYF
-	TRBV7-2	TRBJ1-5	-	TGTGCCAGCATTGAGCGCCTAGGGCATAATCAGCCCCAGCATTTT	CASIERLGHNQPQHF
few	TRBV9	TRBJ1-5	-	TGTGCCAGCAGCCCAGCCCAGGGCAATCAGCCCCAGCATTTT	CASSPAQGNQPQHF
-	TRBV29-1	TRBJ1-2	-	TGCAGCGCTCGGCATCAGGGCTATGGCTACACCTTC	CSARHQGYGYTF
-	TRBV4-1	TRBJ2-7	TRBD2	TGCGCCAGCAGCCAACGACTAGCGGCCTACGAGCAGTACTTC	CASSQRLAAYEQYF
-	TRBV10-3	TRBJ2-7	-	TGTGCCATCAGGGCTCCGAGCTCCTACGAGCAGTACTTC	CAIRAPSSYEQYF
-	TRBV15	TRBJ2-1	-	TGTGCCACCAGCGTAAGGGACCTTCGGGAGCAGTTCTTC	CATSVRDLREQFF
-	TRBV4-3	TRBJ2-7	-	TGCGCCAGCAGCCAAGAACCGTATAACGAGCAGTACTTC	CASSQEPYNEQYF
few	TRBV4-2	TRBJ2-7	TRBD2	TGTGCCAGCAGCCAAGAGGGTTCTAGCGGGGGCTCTAACGAGCAGTACTTC	CASSQEGSSGGSNEQYF
-	TRBV10-3	TRBJ1-2	-	TGTGCCATCACCTCAAACAGGGATGGCTACACCTTC	CAITSNRDGYTF
-	TRBV4-2	TRBJ2-2	-	TGTGCCAGCAGCCAAGGGACAGTCAATACCGGGGAGCTGTTTTTT	CASSQGTVNTGELFF
-	TRBV6-6	TRBJ2-7	-	TGTGCCAGCAGTTACCTAGACGAGCAGTACTTC	CASSYLDEQYF
-	TRBV5-6	TRBJ2-7	TRBD1	TGTGCCAGCAGCTTGACAGGGGGCTACGAGCAGTACTTC	CASSLTGGYEQYF
-	TRBV7-2	TRBJ2-7	-	TGTGCCAGCAGCTACGACAGGACTCCCTACGAGCAGTACTTC	CASSYDRTPYEQYF
-	TRBV27	TRBJ1-2	-	TGTGCCAGCAGTTTGTTTCCATCCCTCCATGGCTACACCTTC	CASSLFPSLHGYTF
-	TRBV30	TRBJ2-7	-	TGTGCCTGGAGTGTTGACAGGTTCTACGAGCAGTACTTC	CAWSVDRFYEQYF
-	TRBV7-2	TRBJ2-2	-	TGTGCCAGCAGCACTGGACCAGCGAACACCGGGGAGCTGTTTTTT	CASSTGPANTGELFF
many	TRBV4-2	TRBJ1-5	TRBD1	TGTGCCAGCAGCCCCTCGGCGGGACAGGGAGTCCAGCCCCAGCATTTT	CASSPSAGQGVQPQHF
once	TRBV28	TRBJ1-2	-	TGTGCCAGCAACATAGGGGACTATGGCTACACCTTC	CASNIGDYGYTF